A single sample is the source of the 16 T cell receptor beta chains below, sequenced in a study of blood T cell repertoires in COVID-19. The repertoire was sequenced with immunoSEQ multiplex PCR; TCRdb's copy has only in-frame clones and lacks some. The data show 160,000 or so clones, with about 88% seen just once and around 1% held by the top ten. The sequenced material came from peripheral blood. Source of these receptors: a man in his forties with acute or convalescent COVID-19.

The genes are TRBV5-1 and TRBJ2-7, with D perhaps matching TRBD1 (7 bases). The germline V gene has CDR1 SGHRS and CDR2 YFSETQ. The V gene lost 1 base and the J gene lost 6 bases, with 14 bases spanning the gap. CDR3 length: 14 amino acids. This chain's CDR3 is CASSLSQGGREQYF. In nucleotides, the CDR3 is TGCGCCAGCAGCTTGAGCCAGGGGGGCCGCGAGCAGTACTTC.

This clone was counted only a few times. This chain uses TRBV9 with TRBJ1-2, with TRBD1 matching over 7 bases. Germline values: CDR1 SGDLS, CDR2 YYNGEE. The CDR3 spans 15 residues. The V and J ends lost 3 bases and 5 bases, in that order; junction bases with no gene match: 10. CDR3 region: CASSATTGWAYGYTF. CDR3 nucleotides: TGTGCCAGCAGCGCCACGACAGGGTGGGCGTATGGCTACACCTTC.

This chain links TRBV12-3 or TRBV12-4 with TRBJ2-3, with TRBD2 matching over 8 bases. With V trimmed by 6 bases and J by 4 bases, 0 bases remained unmatched. The CDR3 covers 12 residues. The CDR3 sequence is CASRGLADTQYF. DNA of the CDR3: TGTGCCAGCAGGGGACTAGCAGATACGCAGTATTTT.

The CDR3 sequence is CASSQLLTGVYTEAFF. Written as DNA, the CDR3 is TGCGCCAGCAGCCAACTATTAACAGGGGTCTACACTGAAGCTTTCTTT. The chain uses TRBV4-1 and TRBJ1-1; 7 bases agree with TRBD1. Germline lookup yields CDR1 MGHRA and CDR2 YSYEKL. The length of the CDR3 is 16 residues. V lost 2 bases and J lost 3; bases outside the gene matches: 9.

V usage is TRBV3-1 (or the pseudogene TRBV3-2) and J usage is TRBJ2-2; D unclear. Germline-derived CDR1 and CDR2 are LGHDT and YNNKEL (reference sequence). The CDR3 runs 14 residues. Trimming stripped 1 base from V and 4 bases from J, with 7 bases between. The CDR3 nucleotides are TGTGCCAGCAGCCAAGTTTTACTCACCGGGGAGCTGTTTTTT. Translating it yields CASSQVLLTGELFF.

The V call is TRBV3-1 (or the pseudogene TRBV3-2), the J call TRBJ1-1; D perhaps matches TRBD1 (6 bases). Germline V gives CDR1 LGHDT, CDR2 YNNKEL (reference sequence). Trimming left V 2 bases short and J 6 bases short, with 16 bases between. This CDR3 spans 15 amino acids. The CDR3 here is CASSQPEQGKAEAFF. The CDR3 DNA sequence: TGTGCCAGCAGCCAACCAGAACAGGGAAAGGCTGAAGCTTTCTTT.

This sequence joins TRBV5-4 and TRBJ1-2; TRBD1 agrees at 7 bases. CDR1 and CDR2 from the germline V gene are SGHNT and YYREEE (reference sequence). The junction had 12 bases not matched to a gene; V was cut back by 4 bases and J by 6 bases. The CDR3 sequence is 15 residues long. The CDR3 region is CASSTKILDRNGYTF. The CDR3 bases are TGTGCCAGCAGCACTAAAATTCTGGACAGGAATGGCTACACCTTC.

This clone was seen a handful of times. The CDR3 DNA is TGTGCCAGCAGCCAAGGGAGACAGGGGCCCGGGGGCTACACCTTC. Its translation: CASSQGRQGPGGYTF. This sequence joins TRBV3-1 (or the pseudogene TRBV3-2) and TRBJ1-2; 8 bases map to TRBD1. This CDR3 comprises 15 residues. V dropped 1 base and J dropped 8; count of bases not matched to a gene: 9. Germline values: CDR1 LGHDT, CDR2 YNNKEL (reference sequence).

The chain uses TRBV7-3 and TRBJ2-3, with TRBD1 matching 10 bases. Germline CDR1 SGHTA, CDR2 FQGTGA. J lost 6 bases, V lost 4 bases, and 4 bases had no gene match. The CDR3 has 14 amino acids. The CDR3 region is CASSWDRGIDTQYF. CDR3 coding DNA: TGTGCCAGCAGCTGGGACAGGGGAATCGATACGCAGTATTTT.

The rearrangement uses TRBV6-7 and TRBJ2-7, with D unclear. TRBV6-7 is an open reading frame, and its role is uncertain. The CDR3 has 12 amino acids. V lost 2 bases to trimming and J lost 4 bases, with 6 bases between them. The CDR3 spells CASSYGRYEQYF. The CDR3 DNA follows: TGTGCCAGCAGTTACGGCCGTTACGAGCAGTACTTC.

With respect to this clone: Other DNA sequences in the sample encode the same CDR3. The chain recombines TRBV7-9 with TRBJ2-3; maybe TRBD2 (6 bases). From germline, CDR1 is SEHNR and CDR2 FQNEAQ (reference sequence). The CDR3 spans 14 residues. Trimming pared 0 bases from V and 3 bases from J, leaving 7 bases between. The CDR3 DNA reads TGTGCCAGCAGCTTAGCCGGGGGTACAGATACGCAGTATTTT. Amino acid sequence: CASSLAGGTDTQYF.

This clone was seen a single time. The rearrangement links TRBV5-4 to TRBJ2-7; tentatively, D is TRBD1 (5 bases). Between the trimmed V and J ends, which lost 4 bases and 3 bases, there was a span of 8 bases. This CDR3 comprises 12 residues. Germline V CDR1 and CDR2: SGHNT, YYREEE (reference sequence). The CDR3 loop reads CASSTDSYEQYF. CDR3 nucleotide sequence: TGTGCCAGCAGCACTGACAGCTACGAGCAGTACTTC. Full variable domain (rest looked up from reference TRBV5-4 and TRBJ2-7): ETGVTQSPTHLIKTRGQQVTLRCSSQSGHNTVSWYQQALGQGPQFIFQYYREEENGRGNFPPRFSGLQFPNYSSELNVNALELDDSALYLCASSTDSYEQYFGPGTRLTVT.

The chain combines TRBV5-1 with TRBJ1-2; 8 positions agree with TRBD1. This CDR3 is 16 amino acids long. Germline V gene data show CDR1 as SGHRS and CDR2 as YFSETQ. V lost 0 bases, J lost 5 bases, and 9 bases stayed unmatched. The CDR3: CASSLAAGTGSYGYTF. CDR3 nucleotides: TGCGCCAGCAGCTTGGCCGCCGGGACAGGTTCTTATGGCTACACCTTC.

This clone was counted only a few times. The chain links TRBV3-1 (or the pseudogene TRBV3-2) to TRBJ2-7; possibly TRBD2 for D (6 bases). V lost 4 bases, J lost 5 bases, and 12 bases lay in between. There are 13 residues in the CDR3. CDR1 is LGHDT and CDR2 is YNNKEL in the germline V gene (reference sequence). CDR3 coding DNA: TGTGCCAGCAGCCCAATTGGGGGGAACGAGCAGTACTTC. It codes for CASSPIGGNEQYF.

V is TRBV18 and J is TRBJ1-1; no reliable D call. This CDR3 has 14 amino acids. Germline-derived CDR1 and CDR2 are KGHSH and LQKENI. V lost 3 bases, J lost 1 base, and 9 bases lay in between. The DNA for the CDR3 is TGTGCCAGCTCACCCCTTGCGGGGAACACTGAAGCTTTCTTT. The encoded protein is CASSPLAGNTEAFF. The full variable domain, its missing parts supplied by reference TRBV18 and TRBJ1-1, is NAGVMQNPRHLVRRRGQEARLRCSPMKGHSHVYWYRQLPEEGLKFMVYLQKENIIDESGMPKERFSAEFPKEGPSILRIQQVVRGDSAAYFCASSPLAGNTEAFFGQGTRLTVV.

The genes are TRBV6-5 and TRBJ1-1; 7 bases are a match to TRBD1. Germline CDR1 and CDR2: MNHEY and SVGAGI. Trimming cost V 6 bases and J 1 base; bases outside gene matches: 5. The CDR3 contains 14 residues. CDR3 in amino acids: CASRGTVGNTEAFF. The CDR3 DNA follows: TGTGCCAGCAGAGGGACAGTAGGGAACACTGAAGCTTTCTTT.